This TCR beta chain is drawn from a study of blood T cells in healthy people across ages. This clonotype has just a few counts. The antigen remains unidentified. General study points: Diversity estimated from one million T cells was considered an underestimate.

A minimum of 6 micrograms of total RNA was extracted per sample. Alongside a J-beta primer mix, a sample-barcoded 5' primer served in a second PCR lasting roughly 7 to 11 cycles. TCRdb re-called the 5' RACE reads through MiXCR, storing one row per CDR3 protein. The sample yields 1.5 million or so distinct CDR3 sequences, around 39% seen once. CDR3 length: 15 residues. V trimming: 7 bases; J trimming: 4 bases; junction bases outside the gene matches: 9. This chain connects TRBV12-3 or TRBV12-4 to TRBJ2-3; 9 nucleotides align to TRBD1. Input material: blood. This TCR was recovered from a woman aged 18-29 years in good health. CDR3 sequence: CASTHGQGWADTQYF. The CDR3 DNA sequence: TGTGCCAGCACCCATGGACAGGGGTGGGCAGATACGCAGTATTTT.